Sequencing of this TCR beta chain was carried out in a study of blood T cell repertoires in COVID-19. Across the whole study: From the United States, Italy and Spain came samples of acute and convalescent COVID-19.

Germline assignment: CDR1 SQVTM and CDR2 ANQGSEA. This CDR3 region has 13 residues. V was trimmed by 3 bases and J by 2 bases, leaving 8 bases between them. Source study methods: Nucleated cell counts were estimated from reference gene primer amplification. This table comes from immunoSEQ multiplex PCR, and its TCRdb copy is limited to in-frame clones, with some not included. V and J calls and clone size are as listed in that table; D and trimming were resolved from the DNA. This sample has approximately 200,000 clones; about 85% occur once, and the top ten carry over 15%. Everyone who took part was roughly 18 to 89 years old, and they came from over 20 US areas. Two negative PCRs, clearance, or symptom resolution characterized the recovered Cohort 3 donors.

The sequencing input was PBMCs or T cells enriched from blood (not recorded which). This TCR derives from a man aged 40-49 years who had recovered from COVID-19. The chain carries TRBV29-1 and TRBJ1-5; D is possibly TRBD1 (5 bases). The CDR3 DNA reads as TGCAGCGTTGATACAGGCGGCAATCAGCCCCAGCATTTT. Protein: CSVDTGGNQPQHF.